The present T cell receptor beta chain was sequenced within a study of T-cell reconstitution after alpha-beta-depleted transplantation in children. Unique molecular identifiers were incorporated when the TCRbeta library was constructed. TCRdb redid the calling of the PCR reads with MiXCR, one entry per CDR3 protein. The data show about 580,000 distinct CDR3 sequences, 23% seen once. This clonotype turned up a few times. V lost 0 bases and J lost 0, with 6 bases in between. This CDR3 spans 14 amino acids. Per the germline V gene, CDR1 is LNHNV and CDR2 is YYDKDF (reference sequence). The TCR comes from a boy less than two years old who had a stem cell transplant for acute myeloid leukemia, so the T cells may come from the graft donor. This material consisted of PBMCs, mostly from graft donor cells, taken 360 days after TCRalphabeta/CD19-depleted stem cell transplant. V and J are TRBV15 and TRBJ2-7, with no clear D. The chain's CDR3 is CATSRDVSSYEQYV. The CDR3 nucleotides are TGTGCCACCAGCAGAGATGTGAGCTCCTACGAGCAGTACGTC.